This T cell receptor (beta chain) was sequenced in a study of blood T cell repertoires in COVID-19. Only a few counts were recorded for this clone. Measured with immunoSEQ multiplex PCR; TCRdb has only the in-frame clones, and not every one. The data hold approximately 76,000 clones, with about nine tenths observed a single time. Germline V gives CDR1 GTSNPN, CDR2 SVGIG (reference sequence). The length of the CDR3 is 11 residues. V lost 8 bases to trimming and J lost 1 base, with 6 bases between them. The source material was peripheral blood. This TCR derives from a human donor in a cohort sampled during active COVID-19. The rearrangement links TRBV30 to TRBJ1-3; no clear D gene. The CDR3 region is CARGSGNTIYF. As DNA, the CDR3 is TGTGCCCGAGGGTCTGGAAACACCATATATTTT.